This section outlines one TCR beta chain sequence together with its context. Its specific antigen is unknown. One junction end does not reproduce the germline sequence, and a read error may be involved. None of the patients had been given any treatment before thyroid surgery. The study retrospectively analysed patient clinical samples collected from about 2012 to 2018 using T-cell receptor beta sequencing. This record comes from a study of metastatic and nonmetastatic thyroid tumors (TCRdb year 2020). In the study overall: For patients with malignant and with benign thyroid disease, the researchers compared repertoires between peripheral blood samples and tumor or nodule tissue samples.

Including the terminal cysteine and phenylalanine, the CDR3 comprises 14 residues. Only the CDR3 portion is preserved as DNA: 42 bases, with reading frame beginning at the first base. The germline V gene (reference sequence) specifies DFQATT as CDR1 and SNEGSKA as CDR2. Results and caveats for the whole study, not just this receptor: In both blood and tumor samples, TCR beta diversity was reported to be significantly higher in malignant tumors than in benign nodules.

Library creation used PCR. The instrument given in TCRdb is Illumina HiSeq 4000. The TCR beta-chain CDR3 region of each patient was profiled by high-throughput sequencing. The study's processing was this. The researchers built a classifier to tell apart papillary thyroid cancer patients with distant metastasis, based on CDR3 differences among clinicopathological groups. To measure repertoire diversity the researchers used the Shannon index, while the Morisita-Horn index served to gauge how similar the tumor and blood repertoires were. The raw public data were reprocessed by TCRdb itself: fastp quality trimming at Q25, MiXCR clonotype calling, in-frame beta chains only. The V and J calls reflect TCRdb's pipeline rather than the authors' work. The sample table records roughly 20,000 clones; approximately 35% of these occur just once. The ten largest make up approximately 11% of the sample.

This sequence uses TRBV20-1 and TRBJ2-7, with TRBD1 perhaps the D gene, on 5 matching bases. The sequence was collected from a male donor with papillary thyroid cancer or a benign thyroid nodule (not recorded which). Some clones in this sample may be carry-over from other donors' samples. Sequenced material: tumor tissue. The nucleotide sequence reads TGCAGTCTAAAGCCCCGACAGAACTCCTACGATCACGACTTC. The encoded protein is CSLKPRQNSYDHDF.